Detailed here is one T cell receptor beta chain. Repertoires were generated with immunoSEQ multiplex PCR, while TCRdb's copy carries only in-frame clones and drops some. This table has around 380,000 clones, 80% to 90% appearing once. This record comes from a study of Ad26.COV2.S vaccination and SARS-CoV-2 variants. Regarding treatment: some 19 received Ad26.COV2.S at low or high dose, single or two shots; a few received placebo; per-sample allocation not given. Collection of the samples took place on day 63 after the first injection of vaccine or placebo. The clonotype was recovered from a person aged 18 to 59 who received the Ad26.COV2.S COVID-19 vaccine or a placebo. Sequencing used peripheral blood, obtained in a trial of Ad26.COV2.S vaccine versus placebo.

The CDR3 is CASSYKGNTEAFF. For the CDR3, the DNA is TGTGCCAGCAGTTATAAGGGGAACACTGAAGCTTTCTTT. The J gene is TRBJ1-1, the V gene TRBV2; no firm D call. Trimming took 5 bases from V and 1 from J, leaving 8 bases between them. Germline values: CDR1 SNHLY, CDR2 FYNNEI. CDR3 size: 13 residues.